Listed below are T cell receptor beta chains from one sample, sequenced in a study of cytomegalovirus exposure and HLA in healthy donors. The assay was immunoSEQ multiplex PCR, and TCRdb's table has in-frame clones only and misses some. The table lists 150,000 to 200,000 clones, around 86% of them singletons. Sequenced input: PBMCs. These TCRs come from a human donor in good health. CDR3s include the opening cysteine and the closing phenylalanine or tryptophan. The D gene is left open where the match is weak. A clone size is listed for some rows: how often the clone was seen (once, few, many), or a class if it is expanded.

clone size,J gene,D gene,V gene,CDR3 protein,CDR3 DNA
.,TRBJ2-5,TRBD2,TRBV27,CASSPGGSQKTQYF,TGTGCCAGCTCCCCGGGAGGGAGCCAGAAGACCCAGTACTTC
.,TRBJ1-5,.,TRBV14,CASSQGMQPQHF,TGTGCCAGCAGCCAAGGTATGCAGCCCCAGCATTTT
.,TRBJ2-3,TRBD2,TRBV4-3,CASSQRAGGPYTQYF,TGCGCCAGCAGCCAGCGGGCGGGGGGGCCCTATACGCAGTATTTT
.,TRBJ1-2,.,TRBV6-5,CASSPTAPGGYTF,TGTGCCAGCAGTCCGACAGCCCCTGGCGGCTACACCTTC
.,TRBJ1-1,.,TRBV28,CASKIGANTEAFF,TGTGCCAGCAAGATAGGGGCCAACACTGAAGCTTTCTTT
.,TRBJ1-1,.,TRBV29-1,CSVEPYSNTEAFF,TGCAGCGTTGAACCGTACTCGAACACTGAAGCTTTCTTT
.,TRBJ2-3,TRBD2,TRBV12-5,CASGNGGARDTQYF,TGTGCTAGTGGCAACGGGGGGGCCAGAGATACGCAGTATTTT
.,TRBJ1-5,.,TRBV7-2,CASSQGGDSNQPQHF,TGTGCCAGCAGCCAAGGGGGGGATAGCAATCAGCCCCAGCATTTT
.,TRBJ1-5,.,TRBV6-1,CASIELYSNQPQHF,TGTGCCAGCATCGAACTATATAGCAATCAGCCCCAGCATTTT
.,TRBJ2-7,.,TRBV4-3,CASSQDRRQEISVEQYF,TGCGCCAGCAGCCAAGATCGAAGACAGGAAATTTCGGTCGAGCAGTACTTC
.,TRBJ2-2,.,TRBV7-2,CASSLALAVTGELFF,TGTGCCAGCAGCTTAGCGCTGGCCGTCACCGGGGAGCTGTTTTTT
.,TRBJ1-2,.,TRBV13,CASSPLTSIANYGYTF,TGTGCCAGCAGCCCACTCACGAGCATTGCTAACTATGGCTACACCTTC
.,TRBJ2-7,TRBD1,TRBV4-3,CASSLGQGLFYEQYF,TGCGCCAGCAGCCTAGGACAGGGGCTATTCTACGAGCAGTACTTC
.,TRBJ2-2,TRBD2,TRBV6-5,CASSPTTSPGELFF,TGTGCCAGCAGTCCAACGACTAGCCCCGGGGAGCTGTTTTTT
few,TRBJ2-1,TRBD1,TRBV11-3,CASRSGQGGGNEQFF,TGTGCCAGCCGATCCGGACAGGGAGGCGGGAATGAGCAGTTCTTC
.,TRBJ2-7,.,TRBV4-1,CASSRTDSPSYEQYF,TGCGCCAGCAGCCGAACCGACAGCCCTTCCTACGAGCAGTACTTC
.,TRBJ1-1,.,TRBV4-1,CASSQDRPGRTEAFF,TGCGCCAGCAGCCAAGATCGTCCGGGGAGAACTGAAGCTTTCTTT
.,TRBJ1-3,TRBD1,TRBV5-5,CASRTTGSGNTIYF,TGTGCCAGCAGGACGACAGGGTCTGGAAACACCATATATTTT
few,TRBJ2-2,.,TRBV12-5,CASGLAPKTDSNTGELFF,TGTGCTAGTGGTTTGGCCCCTAAGACTGACTCTAACACCGGGGAGCTGTTTTTT
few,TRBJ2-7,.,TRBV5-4,CARAVITGSEQYF,TGTGCCAGAGCAGTGATAACAGGGAGCGAGCAGTACTTC
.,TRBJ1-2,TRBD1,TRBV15,CATSRVGTENYGYTF,TGTGCCACCAGCAGAGTTGGGACAGAGAACTATGGCTACACCTTC
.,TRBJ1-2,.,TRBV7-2,CASSLPNRGGYTF,TGTGCCAGCAGCTTACCAAATCGGGGGGGCTACACCTTC
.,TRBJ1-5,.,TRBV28,CASSLIQGPQHF,TGTGCCAGCAGTTTGATTCAGGGACCCCAGCATTTT
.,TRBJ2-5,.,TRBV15,CATSRTDQETQYF,TGTGCCACCAGCCGGACTGATCAAGAGACCCAGTACTTC
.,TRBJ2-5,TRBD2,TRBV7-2,CASSLVPSGGKETQYF,TGTGCCAGCAGCTTAGTCCCTAGCGGGGGGAAAGAGACCCAGTACTTC
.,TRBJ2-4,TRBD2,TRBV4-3,CASSQTSENIQYF,TGCGCCAGCAGCCAAACTAGCGAAAACATTCAGTACTTC
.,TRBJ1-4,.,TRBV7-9,CASSPVTGGREKLFF,TGTGCCAGCAGCCCGGTAACGGGGGGCCGTGAAAAACTGTTTTTT
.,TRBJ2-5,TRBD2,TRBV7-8,CASSLLAGVQETQYF,TGTGCCAGCAGCTTACTAGCGGGGGTCCAAGAGACCCAGTACTTC
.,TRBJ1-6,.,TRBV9,CASSLRPNSPLHF,TGTGCCAGCAGCCTACGCCCGAATTCACCCCTCCACTTT
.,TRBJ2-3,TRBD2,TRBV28,CASRSSGGALADTQYF,TGTGCCAGCAGATCTAGCGGGGGGGCTTTGGCAGATACGCAGTATTTT
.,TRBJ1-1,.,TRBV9,CASSRGEAGPFF,TGTGCCAGCAGCCGGGGGGAAGCAGGACCTTTCTTT
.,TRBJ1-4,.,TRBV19,CASSIQGGEEKLFF,TGTGCCAGTAGTATCCAGGGAGGAGAAGAAAAACTGTTTTTT
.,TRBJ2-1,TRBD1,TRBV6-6,CASIKGQFLYNEQFF,TGTGCCAGCATTAAGGGACAGTTCCTTTACAATGAGCAGTTCTTC
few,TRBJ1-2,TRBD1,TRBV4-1,CASSQVDRGLDYGYTF,TGCGCCAGCAGCCAGGTGGACAGGGGGCTTGATTATGGCTACACCTTC
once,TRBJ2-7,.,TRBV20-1,CSASRGYEQYF,TGCAGTGCTTCCAGGGGATACGAGCAGTACTTC
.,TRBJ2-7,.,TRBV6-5,CASRRTSYEQYF,TGTGCCAGCAGGCGGACATCCTACGAGCAGTACTTC
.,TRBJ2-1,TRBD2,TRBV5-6,CASSPLAGGPSSEQFF,TGTGCCAGCAGCCCCCTAGCGGGGGGCCCCTCGAGTGAGCAGTTCTTC
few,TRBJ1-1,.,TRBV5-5,CASSLYDTEAFF,TGTGCCAGCAGCTTGTATGACACTGAAGCTTTCTTT
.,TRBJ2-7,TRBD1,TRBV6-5,CASSYGQGSTYEQYF,TGTGCCAGCAGTTACGGACAGGGGTCAACCTACGAGCAGTACTTC
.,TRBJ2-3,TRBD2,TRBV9,CASSVAGGYTDTQYF,TGTGCCAGCAGCGTAGCGGGGGGATACACAGATACGCAGTATTTT
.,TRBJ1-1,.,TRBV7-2,CASSLAREGTEAFF,TGTGCCAGCAGCTTAGCCAGGGAAGGGACTGAAGCTTTCTTT
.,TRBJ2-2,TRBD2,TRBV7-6,CASSLALGSGDTGELFF,TGTGCCAGCAGCTTAGCGCTCGGTAGCGGGGACACCGGGGAGCTGTTTTTT
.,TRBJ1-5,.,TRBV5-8,CASSFDINQPQHF,TGTGCCAGCAGCTTCGACATTAATCAGCCCCAGCATTTT
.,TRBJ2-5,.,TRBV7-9,CASRPSPRGLEETQYF,TGTGCCAGCAGACCCTCCCCCCGGGGATTGGAAGAGACCCAGTACTTC
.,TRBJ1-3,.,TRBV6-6,CASSYATGIGGNTIYF,TGTGCCAGCAGTTACGCCACAGGGATCGGTGGAAACACCATATATTTT
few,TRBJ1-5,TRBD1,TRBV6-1,CASTGTVDQPQHF,TGTGCCAGCACCGGGACAGTTGATCAGCCCCAGCATTTT
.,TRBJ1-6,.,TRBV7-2,CASSLEPAGGYNSPLHF,TGTGCCAGCAGCTTAGAACCGGCGGGGGGCTATAATTCACCCCTCCACTTT
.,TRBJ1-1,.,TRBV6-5,CASSYSGADTEAFF,TGTGCCAGCAGTTACTCAGGGGCGGACACTGAAGCTTTCTTT
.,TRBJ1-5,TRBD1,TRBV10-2,CASSEGQGVRGNQPQHF,TGCGCCAGCAGTGAAGGGCAGGGGGTTCGGGGCAATCAGCCCCAGCATTTT
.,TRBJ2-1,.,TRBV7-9,CASSSRNTEQFF,TGTGCCAGCAGTAGCCGCAACACTGAGCAGTTCTTC
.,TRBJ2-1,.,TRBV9,CASSVAITAFDEQFF,TGTGCCAGCAGCGTAGCTATAACAGCATTCGATGAGCAGTTCTTC
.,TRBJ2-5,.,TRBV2,CASSDTRAETQYF,TGTGCCAGCAGTGATACCAGGGCAGAGACCCAGTACTTC
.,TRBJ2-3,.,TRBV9,CASSVGVGNSRTDTQYF,TGTGCCAGCAGCGTTGGTGTAGGAAACAGTCGCACAGATACGCAGTATTTT
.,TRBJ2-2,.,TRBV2,CASSEDGGELFF,TGTGCCAGCAGTGAAGACGGCGGGGAGCTGTTTTTT
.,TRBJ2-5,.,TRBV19,CASSHYGTFQSQETQYF,TGTGCCAGTAGTCACTACGGGACTTTCCAAAGCCAAGAGACCCAGTACTTC